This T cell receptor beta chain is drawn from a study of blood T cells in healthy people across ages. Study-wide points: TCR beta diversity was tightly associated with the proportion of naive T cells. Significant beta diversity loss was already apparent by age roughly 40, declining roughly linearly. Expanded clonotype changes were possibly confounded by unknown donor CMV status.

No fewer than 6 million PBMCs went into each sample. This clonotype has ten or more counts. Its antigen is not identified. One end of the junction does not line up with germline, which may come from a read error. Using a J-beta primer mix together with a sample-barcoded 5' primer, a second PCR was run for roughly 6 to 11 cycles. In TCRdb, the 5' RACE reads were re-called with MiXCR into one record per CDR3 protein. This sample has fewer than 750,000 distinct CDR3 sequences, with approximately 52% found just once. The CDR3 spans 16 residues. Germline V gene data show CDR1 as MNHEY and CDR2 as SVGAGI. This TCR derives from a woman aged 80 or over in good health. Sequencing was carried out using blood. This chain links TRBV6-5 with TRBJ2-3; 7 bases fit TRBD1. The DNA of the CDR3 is TGTGCCAGCAATTACGTAAGGGGGCTTAGCACAGATACGCAGTATTTT. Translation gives CASNYVRGLSTDTQYF.